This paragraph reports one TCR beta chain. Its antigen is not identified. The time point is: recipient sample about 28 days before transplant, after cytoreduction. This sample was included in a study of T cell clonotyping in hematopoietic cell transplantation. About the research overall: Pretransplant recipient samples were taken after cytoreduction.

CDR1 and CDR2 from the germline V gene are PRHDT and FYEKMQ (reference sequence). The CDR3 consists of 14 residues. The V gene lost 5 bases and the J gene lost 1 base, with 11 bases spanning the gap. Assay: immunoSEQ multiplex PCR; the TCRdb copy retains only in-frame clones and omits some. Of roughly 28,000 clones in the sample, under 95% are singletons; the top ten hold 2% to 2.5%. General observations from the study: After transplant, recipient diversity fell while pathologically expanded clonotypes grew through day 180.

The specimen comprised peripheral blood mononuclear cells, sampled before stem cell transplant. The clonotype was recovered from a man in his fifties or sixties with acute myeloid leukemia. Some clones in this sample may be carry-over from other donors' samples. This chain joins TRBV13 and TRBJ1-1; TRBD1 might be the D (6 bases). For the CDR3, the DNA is TGTGCCAGCAGCCCTGGGACATGGAACACTGAAGCTTTCTTT. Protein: CASSPGTWNTEAFF.